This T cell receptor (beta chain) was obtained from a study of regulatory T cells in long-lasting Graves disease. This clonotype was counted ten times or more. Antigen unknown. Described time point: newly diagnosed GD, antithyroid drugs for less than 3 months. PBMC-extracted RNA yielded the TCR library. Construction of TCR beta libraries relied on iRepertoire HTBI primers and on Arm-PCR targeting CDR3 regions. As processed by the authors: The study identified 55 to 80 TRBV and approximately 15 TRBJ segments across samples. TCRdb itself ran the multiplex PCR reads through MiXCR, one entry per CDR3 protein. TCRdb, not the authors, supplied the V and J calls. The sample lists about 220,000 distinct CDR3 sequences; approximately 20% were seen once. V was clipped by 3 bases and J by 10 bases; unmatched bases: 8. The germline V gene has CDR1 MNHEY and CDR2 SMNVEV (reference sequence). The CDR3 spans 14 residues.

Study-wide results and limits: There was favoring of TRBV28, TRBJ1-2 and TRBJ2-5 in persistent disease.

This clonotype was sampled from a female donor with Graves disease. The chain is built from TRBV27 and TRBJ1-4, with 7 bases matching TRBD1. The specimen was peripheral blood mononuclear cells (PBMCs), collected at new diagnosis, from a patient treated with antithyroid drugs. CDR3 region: CASSFDRARGKLFF. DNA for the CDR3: TGTGCCAGCAGTTTTGACAGGGCCAGGGGAAAACTGTTTTTT.